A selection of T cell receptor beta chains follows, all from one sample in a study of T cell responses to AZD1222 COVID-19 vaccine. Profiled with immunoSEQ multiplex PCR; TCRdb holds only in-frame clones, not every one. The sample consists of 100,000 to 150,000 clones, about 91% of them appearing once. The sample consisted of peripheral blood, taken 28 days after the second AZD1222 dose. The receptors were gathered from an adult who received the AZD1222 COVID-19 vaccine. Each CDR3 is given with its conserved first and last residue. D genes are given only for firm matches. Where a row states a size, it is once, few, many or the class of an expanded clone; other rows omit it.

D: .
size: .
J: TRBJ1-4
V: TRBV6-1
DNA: TGTGCCAGCAGTGAAGCCCAGGGGCGGCGCACTAATGAAAAACTGTTTTTT
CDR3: CASSEAQGRRTNEKLFF

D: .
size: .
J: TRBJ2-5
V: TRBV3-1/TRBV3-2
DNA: TGTGCCAGCAGCCGATTTCAAAGCGAGACCCAGTACTTC
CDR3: CASSRFQSETQYF

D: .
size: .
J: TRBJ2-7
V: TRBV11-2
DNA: TGTGCCAGCAGCCGGTGGAGGCAATCCTACGAGCAGTACTTC
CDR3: CASSRWRQSYEQYF

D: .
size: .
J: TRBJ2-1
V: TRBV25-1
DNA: TGTGCCAGCGTTCTCCAGGGGTACAATGAGCAGTTCTTC
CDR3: CASVLQGYNEQFF

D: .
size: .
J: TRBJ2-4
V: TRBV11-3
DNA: TGTGCCAGCAGCTTAGTTGGCCAGCTAGCCAAAAACATTCAGTACTTC
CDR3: CASSLVGQLAKNIQYF

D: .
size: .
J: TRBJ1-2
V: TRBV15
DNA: TGTGCCACCAGCAGAGATACGGACTATGGCTACACCTTC
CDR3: CATSRDTDYGYTF

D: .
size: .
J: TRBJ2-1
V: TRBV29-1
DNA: TGCAGCGGCTCTGGCAGTGGCTCTACGAATGAGCAGTTCTTC
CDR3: CSGSGSGSTNEQFF

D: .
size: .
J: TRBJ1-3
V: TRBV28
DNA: TGTGCCAGCAGTTTGGTAACCCAGGGAGCTGGAAACACCATATATTTT
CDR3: CASSLVTQGAGNTIYF

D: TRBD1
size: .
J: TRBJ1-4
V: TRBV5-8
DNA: TGTGCCAGCAGCCGTACCTCAGGGGGGGCTGAAAAACTGTTTTTT
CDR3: CASSRTSGGAEKLFF

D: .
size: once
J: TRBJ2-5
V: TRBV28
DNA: TGTGCCAGCAGTTTAGGACAGCTCCAAGAGACCCAGTACTTC
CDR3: CASSLGQLQETQYF

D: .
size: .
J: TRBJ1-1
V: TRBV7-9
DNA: TGTGCCAGCAGCTCGGGCCAGGGTGTCACTGAAGCTTTCTTT
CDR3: CASSSGQGVTEAFF